One sample yielded the 28 T cell receptor beta chains listed below, sequenced in a study of vaccination effects on CD4 cells after COVID-19. The table came from immunoSEQ multiplex PCR; TCRdb's copy has only in-frame clones and leaves some out. The sample carries about 34,000 clones, 75% recorded once. Upon completion of around eleven days in culture, CD4+ T cells were isolated. A positive SARS-CoV-2 PCR test fell between March and December 2020. Subjects were given two BNT162b2 or mRNA-1273 vaccine doses. Their target antigens are unknown. The source was CD4+ T cells from PBMCs cultured without peptide, collected after COVID-19 vaccination. The receptors were gathered from a human donor who had a prior SARS-CoV-2 infection.

This sequence joins TRBV6-1 and TRBJ1-1, with D uncertain. Per the germline V gene, CDR1 is MNHNS and CDR2 is SASEGT. V lost 3 bases and J 3 bases, leaving 11 bases between the germline ends. There are 14 residues in the CDR3. DNA of the CDR3: TGTGCCAGCAGTGAGTTGGGGTGGTACACTGAAGCTTTCTTT. As protein: CASSELGWYTEAFF.

For the CDR3, the DNA is TGTGCCTGGAGTCGGATTAATGAGCAGTTCTTC. As protein: CAWSRINEQFF. The chain employs TRBV30 and TRBJ2-1; D is unresolved. Per the germline V gene, CDR1 is GTSNPN and CDR2 is SVGIG (reference sequence). Trimming removed 2 bases at V and 7 bases at J, with 6 bases between. The CDR3 consists of 11 residues.

This chain uses TRBV7-2 with TRBJ2-3; the D gene is possibly TRBD2 (6 bases). The V end was cut by 8 bases, the J end by 4 bases, with 19 bases between. This CDR3 region has 15 residues. Germline CDR1 is SGHTA and CDR2 is FQGNSA. Here the CDR3 reads CASSHRSGGADTQYF. The CDR3 nucleotides read TGTGCCAGCTCCCACCGAAGCGGAGGGGCAGATACGCAGTATTTT.

The V gene is TRBV3-1 (or the pseudogene TRBV3-2), the J gene TRBJ2-3, with D unclear. This CDR3 region has 13 residues. The germline V and J ends were trimmed by 0 bases and 6 bases, with 7 bases remaining between them. The germline V gene encodes CDR1 LGHDT and CDR2 YNNKEL (reference sequence). The CDR3 protein is CASSQDAGDTQYF. As DNA, the CDR3 is TGTGCCAGCAGCCAAGATGCTGGGGATACGCAGTATTTT.

The V gene is TRBV5-4, the J gene TRBJ2-5, with 7 positions matching TRBD2. Losses at the gene ends were 5 bases for V and 1 base for J; bases not matched to a gene: 8. CDR1 and CDR2 from the germline V gene are SGHNT and YYREEE (reference sequence). This CDR3 is built from 15 residues. The CDR3 nucleotides read TGTGCCAGCAGACAGGACCTAGCGGTCCAAGAGACCCAGTACTTC. Translating gives CASRQDLAVQETQYF.

This chain uses TRBV2 with TRBJ2-3; the D gene is possibly TRBD2 (6 bases). The CDR3 runs to 19 residues. CDR1 and CDR2 from the germline V gene are SNHLY and FYNNEI. V lost 4 bases and J lost 2, with 25 bases in between. The CDR3 DNA follows: TGTGCCAGCAGTGTCTGGAGCCCGGTGGCTAGCGTCTCCACAGATACGCAGTATTTT. Its translation: CASSVWSPVASVSTDTQYF.

This clone has only one observation. The chain uses TRBV9 and TRBJ1-1; D unresolved. Germline V gives CDR1 SGDLS, CDR2 YYNGEE. Trimming took 6 bases from V and 2 from J, leaving 20 bases between them. This CDR3 has 16 amino acids. CDR3 in DNA: TGTGCCAGCAATCGGGGTGGGTCGTGGCAAAACACTGAAGCTTTCTTT. The encoded protein is CASNRGGSWQNTEAFF. Variable domain in full (rest from reference TRBV9 and TRBJ1-1): DSGVTQTPKHLITATGQRVTLRCSPRSGDLSVYWYQQSLDQGLQFLIQYYNGEERAKGNILERFSAQQFPDLHSELNLSSLELGDSALYFCASNRGGSWQNTEAFFGQGTRLTVV.

V and J are TRBV7-3 and TRBJ1-1, with no clear D. Trimming removed 0 bases from V and 2 bases from J, with 7 bases in between. Germline assignment: CDR1 SGHTA and CDR2 FQGTGA. This CDR3 region has 14 residues. As DNA, the CDR3 is TGTGCCAGCAGCTTAACAGGACCCAACACTGAAGCTTTCTTT. It translates to CASSLTGPNTEAFF. The full variable domain, completed using reference TRBV7-3 and TRBJ1-1, is GAGVSQTPSNKVTEKGKYVELRCDPISGHTALYWYRQSLGQGPEFLIYFQGTGAADDSGLPNDRFFAVRPEGSVSTLKIQRTERGDSAVYLCASSLTGPNTEAFFGQGTRLTVV.

The J gene is TRBJ2-2, the V gene TRBV4-3, with no clear D. V lost 0 bases to trimming and J lost 2 bases, with 16 bases between them. The germline gives CDR1 LGHNA, CDR2 YSLEER. The CDR3 runs to 18 residues. The CDR3 here is CASSQEVLGPINTGELFF. CDR3 bases: TGCGCCAGCAGCCAAGAGGTTTTAGGCCCTATAAACACCGGGGAGCTGTTTTTT.

The chain couples TRBV5-4 to TRBJ1-1; 7 nucleotides match TRBD1. Germline V gene sequence: CDR1 SGHNT, CDR2 YYREEE (reference sequence). The J segment lost 10 bases and the V segment lost 2 bases, leaving 5 bases of the junction unmatched. The CDR3 sequence is 12 residues long. For the CDR3, the DNA is TGTGCCAGCAGCTTCAGGGGGGGGCTAGCTTTCTTT. As protein: CASSFRGGLAFF.

The rearrangement joins TRBV5-4 to TRBJ2-1; 9 bases are shared with TRBD2. The CDR3 sequence is 17 residues long. V shed 4 bases, J shed 0 bases, and the junction held 8 bases outside the gene matches. Germline CDR1 and CDR2: SGHNT and YYREEE (reference sequence). In DNA form, the CDR3 reads TGTGCCAGCAGCGTAGCGGGGGATACTAGCTCCTACAATGAGCAGTTCTTC. Its translation is CASSVAGDTSSYNEQFF.

The J gene is TRBJ2-5, the V gene TRBV2; 7 bases match TRBD1. The V gene end was trimmed by 10 bases and the J gene end by 1 base; junction bases not matched to a gene: 12. Germline-derived CDR1 and CDR2 are SNHLY and FYNNEI. The CDR3 is 15 residues long. This CDR3 reads CATQTGQTVQETQYF. The CDR3 region has the DNA TGTGCCACCCAGACGGGACAGACGGTCCAAGAGACCCAGTACTTC.

This chain joins TRBV5-1 and TRBJ2-3, with a tentative D call TRBD2 (5 bases). Per the germline V gene, CDR1 is SGHRS and CDR2 is YFSETQ. Trimming took off 4 bases at V and 0 bases at J, with 9 bases between the two ends. The CDR3 is made up of 14 amino acids. The CDR3 coding sequence is TGCGCCAGCAGCGACGGACTTAGCACAGATACGCAGTATTTT. Its translation is CASSDGLSTDTQYF.

The chain joins TRBV2 to TRBJ1-1; D not certain. V lost 4 bases, J lost 5 bases, and 14 bases lay in between. The length of the CDR3 is 14 residues. CDR1 and CDR2 from the germline V gene are SNHLY and FYNNEI. The CDR3 coding sequence is TGTGCCAGCAGTGTGGGAGGGAGAAGGACTGAAGCTTTCTTT. Its translation: CASSVGGRRTEAFF. Full variable domain (missing parts from reference TRBV2 and TRBJ1-1): EPEVTQTPSHQVTQMGQEVILRCVPISNHLYFYWYRQILGQKVEFLVSFYNNEISEKSEIFDDQFSVERPDGSNFTLKIRSTKLEDSAMYFCASSVGGRRTEAFFGQGTRLTVV.

The rearrangement joins TRBV5-8 to TRBJ2-6, with D possibly being TRBD1 (5 bases). V lost 1 base to trimming and J lost 0 bases, with 8 bases between them. The V gene's germline CDR1 is SGHTS and CDR2 YDEGEE. This CDR3 contains 16 residues. The CDR3 DNA is TGTGCCAGCAGCTTGTACAGGATCTCTGGGGCCAACGTCCTGACTTTC. It yields the protein CASSLYRISGANVLTF.

V gene TRBV11-3 combines with J gene TRBJ2-2; the D is unclear. The ends were cut back, 5 bases at V and 6 bases at J, with 16 bases in the middle. The CDR3 sequence is 15 residues long. CDR1 SGHNT and CDR2 YENEEA come from the germline V gene. As DNA, the CDR3 is TGTGCCAGCAGCAGCTTGCAGAATGGCGCCGGGGAGCTGTTTTTT. Translation gives CASSSLQNGAGELFF.

V is TRBV7-3 and J is TRBJ2-1; D unresolved. V lost 4 bases, J lost 4 bases, and 8 bases lay in between. Germline assignment: CDR1 SGHTA and CDR2 FQGTGA. This CDR3 is 13 amino acids long. The CDR3: CASSSDSYNEQFF. CDR3 nucleotide sequence: TGTGCCAGCAGCTCCGACTCATACAATGAGCAGTTCTTC.

This clone has just one count. This chain joins TRBV7-2 and TRBJ1-3, with 8 bases matching TRBD1. The CDR3 loop spans 18 amino acids. CDR1 is SGHTA, CDR2 FQGNSA, per germline. J was trimmed by 0 bases and V by 1 base; bases with no gene match: 8. The CDR3 nucleotides read TGTGCCAGCAGCTTAGAGGCGTGGGGGACAGGCTCTGGAAACACCATATATTTT. Translating gives CASSLEAWGTGSGNTIYF.

This chain links TRBV24-1 with TRBJ2-5; D remains unclear. This CDR3 is 13 amino acids long. V lost 4 bases and J 5 bases, leaving 10 bases between the germline ends. CDR1 KGHDR and CDR2 SFDVKD come from the germline V gene. The CDR3 loop reads CATSDGPAETQYF. DNA of the CDR3: TGTGCCACCAGTGACGGTCCCGCCGAGACCCAGTACTTC.

The genes are TRBV9 and TRBJ2-3, with TRBD2 identical over 12 bases. J lost 6 bases, V lost 3 bases, and 8 bases had no gene match. The CDR3 is 16 residues long. CDR1 is SGDLS, CDR2 YYNGEE, per germline. CDR3 DNA sequence: TGTGCCAGCAGCGGCTCTAGCGGGGGGGTTTGGGATACGCAGTATTTT. Residues: CASSGSSGGVWDTQYF. Based on the CDR3 plus reference TRBV9 and TRBJ2-3, the full variable domain is DSGVTQTPKHLITATGQRVTLRCSPRSGDLSVYWYQQSLDQGLQFLIQYYNGEERAKGNILERFSAQQFPDLHSELNLSSLELGDSALYFCASSGSSGGVWDTQYFGPGTRLTVL.

V gene TRBV20-1 combines with J gene TRBJ1-2; tentative D call: TRBD1 (6 bases). The CDR3 is 14 residues long. V lost 3 bases, J lost 8 bases, and 19 bases lay in between. Germline values: CDR1 DFQATT, CDR2 SNEGSKA (reference sequence). The CDR3 bases are TGCAGTGCTAGTGGGTGGGGGCCGACACCAGGCTACACCTTC. Amino acids: CSASGWGPTPGYTF.

This clone occurred a few times. The chain joins TRBV28 to TRBJ2-1, with D possibly being TRBD2 (5 bases). V dropped 5 bases and J dropped 16 bases, with 15 bases sitting between them. The V gene's germline CDR1 is MDHEN and CDR2 SYDVKM. The length of the CDR3 is 11 residues. The CDR3 is CASSHRGPHFF. The CDR3 DNA sequence: TGTGCCAGCAGTCACCGGGGTCCTCACTTCTTC.

A single count supports this clone. CDR3 sequence reads: CASSLGLLGAATNEQFF. The CDR3 DNA sequence: TGTGCCAGCAGCTTAGGGCTCCTCGGCGCCGCTACTAATGAGCAGTTCTTC. This chain joins TRBV11-2 and TRBJ2-1; D unresolved. Germline CDR1 is SGHAT and CDR2 is FQNNGV. The V end lost 1 base, the J end lost 7 bases, and 20 bases lay between the germline ends. The CDR3 is made up of 17 amino acids.

In its sample, this clone was seen a few times. The chain is built from TRBV25-1 and TRBJ2-6; 8 nucleotides match TRBD1. The CDR3 covers 17 residues. Germline V gene data show CDR1 as MGHDK and CDR2 as SYGVNS. Trimming removed 5 bases from V and 3 bases from J; junction bases left unmatched: 9. The CDR3 here is CASSYTTDRGGANVLTF. The DNA for the CDR3 is TGTGCCAGCAGTTACACGACCGACAGGGGTGGGGCCAACGTCCTGACTTTC.

This clone appeared a few times. The genes are TRBV10-3 and TRBJ1-3; D not resolved. The CDR3 has 13 amino acids. Germline loops: CDR1 ENHRY, CDR2 SYGVKD. The V and J ends lost 10 bases and 0 bases respectively, with 10 bases between them. The CDR3 protein is CATDEVSGNTIYF. CDR3 nucleotides: TGTGCCACTGACGAGGTCTCTGGAAACACCATATATTTT.

The V and J genes are TRBV11-3 and TRBJ2-5; 9 bases match TRBD1. Germline-derived CDR1 and CDR2 are SGHNT and YENEEA. CDR3 length: 15 residues. After removal of 5 bases from V and 4 bases from J, the junction contained 8 bases not matched to a gene. DNA of the CDR3: TGTGCCAGCAGCACCCGGGACAGGGTGTTAGAGACCCAGTACTTC. Translated: CASSTRDRVLETQYF.

This clone was seen only a few times. CDR3 coding DNA: TGTGCCAGCAGCCAAGGCCAGTCCCCTGGAAACACCATATATTTT. Translating it yields CASSQGQSPGNTIYF. The chain recombines TRBV4-2 with TRBJ1-3; no firm D call. V was trimmed by 1 base and J by 2 bases, leaving 9 bases between them. This CDR3 spans 15 amino acids. The germline CDR1 and CDR2 sequences are LGHNA and YNFKEQ.

This clone was picked up one time. The chain joins TRBV2 to TRBJ2-5; the D is unclear. The V and J ends lost 8 bases and 1 base respectively, with 5 bases between them. There are 11 residues in the CDR3. CDR1 and CDR2 from the germline V gene are SNHLY and FYNNEI. CDR3 residues: CASSPQETQYF. In nucleotides, the CDR3 is TGTGCCAGCTCGCCCCAAGAGACCCAGTACTTC.